These T cell receptor beta chains were read from a single sample in a study of CD8+ T cells in alopecia areata. Clones were read by immunoSEQ multiplex PCR, and TCRdb kept only the in-frame ones, dropping some. Of over 200,000 clones listed, about three fifths are singletons. The sample in question was CD4+ T cells sorted from blood, obtained at week 0. Receptors were obtained from a human donor with alopecia areata. CDR3s include the opening cysteine and the closing phenylalanine or tryptophan. Fields, in order: D gene, V gene, clone size, J gene, CDR3 DNA, CDR3 protein. D genes are given only for firm matches. Rows give clone size only sometimes, using once, few, many, or a class for an expanded clone.

>TRBD2|TRBV4-1|few|TRBJ2-1
TGCGCCAGCAGCCCAGGACTAGCGGCCTACAATGAGCAGTTCTTC
CASSPGLAAYNEQFF
>NA|TRBV7-7|few|TRBJ2-2
TGTGCCAGCAGCTTAGGCCGCGAGGGGACCGGGGAGCTGTTTTTT
CASSLGREGTGELFF
>NA|TRBV4-1|NA|TRBJ2-1
TGCGCCAGCAGCCAAGAAGGTAGGAATTACAATGAGCAGTTCTTC
CASSQEGRNYNEQFF
>TRBD1|TRBV29-1|NA|TRBJ2-7
TGCAGCGTTGGGACAGGGTCTACCTACGAGCAGTACTTC
CSVGTGSTYEQYF
>NA|TRBV30|NA|TRBJ2-3
TGTGCCTGGAGGTCAGGGGGGACAGATACGCAGTATTTT
CAWRSGGTDTQYF
>NA|TRBV30|NA|TRBJ2-3
TGTGCCTGGAGTGCGGGAGCAGCAGATACGCAGTATTTT
CAWSAGAADTQYF
>NA|TRBV29-1|few|TRBJ2-7
TGCAGCGTAGCACTTATAGTGGGGGGCTACGAGCAGTACTTC
CSVALIVGGYEQYF
>NA|TRBV5-1|NA|TRBJ1-1
TGCGCCAGCAGCTTACAGGGCCCTGAAGCTTTCTTT
CASSLQGPEAFF
>NA|TRBV20-1|NA|TRBJ2-3
TGCAGTGCCCTTGGGGGGGATACGCAGTATTTT
CSALGGDTQYF
>NA|TRBV14|NA|TRBJ2-7
TGTGCCAGCAGCACCCACCCAGGGCCGAACTCCTACGGGCAGTACTTC
CASSTHPGPNSYGQYF
>NA|TRBV9|few|TRBJ1-2
TGTGCCAGCAGCGTCAGTTTTTCGGACTATGGCTACACCTTC
CASSVSFSDYGYTF
>NA|TRBV7-9|NA|TRBJ2-1
TGTGCCAGCAGCTTAGTTCAGAACAATGAGCAGTTCTTC
CASSLVQNNEQFF
>NA|TRBV7-2|NA|TRBJ2-5
TGTGCCAGCAGCACCGGTCGAGGGCGGGTGGAGACCCAGTACTTC
CASSTGRGRVETQYF
>NA|TRBV7-3|NA|TRBJ1-1
TGTGCCAGCAGCTTAGCGGGCCAGGGAGACACTGAAGCTTTCTTT
CASSLAGQGDTEAFF
>NA|TRBV6-5|NA|TRBJ1-1
TGTGCCAGCAGTTACTCGGGGGCGTTGAACACTGAAGCTTTCTTT
CASSYSGALNTEAFF
>TRBD1|TRBV29-1|few|TRBJ1-1
TGCAGCGCTACAGGGGGAAACACTGAAGCTTTCTTT
CSATGGNTEAFF
>NA|TRBV5-1|NA|TRBJ2-5
TGCGCCAGCAAATATGAAGAGACCCAGTACTTC
CASKYEETQYF
>NA|TRBV10-3|NA|TRBJ2-3
TGTGCCATCAGTGAGTCACATGGGGGCTCCACAGATACGCAGTATTTT
CAISESHGGSTDTQYF
>NA|TRBV7-3|NA|TRBJ2-7
TGTGCCAGCAGTCTACAACAGGGCCTTTACGAGCAGTACTTC
CASSLQQGLYEQYF
>TRBD2|TRBV7-2|NA|TRBJ2-5
TGTGCCAGCAGCTTAGGAGGGATGGGCGGGAGGAACCAAGAGACCCAGTACTTC
CASSLGGMGGRNQETQYF